The T cell receptor (beta chain) described here comes from a study of blood T cell repertoires in COVID-19. Only in-frame clones appear in the TCRdb table, and some are missing; sequencing was by immunoSEQ multiplex PCR. The sample carries about 280,000 clones, 88% recorded once. In Seattle, patients joined the study during active infection and were tracked longitudinally. The CDR3 is 15 residues long. V was trimmed by 3 bases and J by 4 bases, leaving 15 bases between them. Looked up from germline, CDR1 is MNHNS and CDR2 is SASEGT. The receptor comes from a woman between 25 and 40 years old with COVID-19, enrolled during active disease. The chain employs TRBV6-1 and TRBJ2-5; possible D gene TRBD2, 5 bases. Sequenced material: peripheral blood. The CDR3 loop is CASSDLWTRGETQYF. CDR3 bases: TGTGCCAGCAGTGACCTCTGGACCCGGGGAGAGACCCAGTACTTC.